The 8 T cell receptor beta chains below all came from one sample that was sequenced in a study of T cells after yellow fever vaccination. MiXCR, applied by TCRdb to the 5' RACE reads, yields one record per CDR3 protein. This sample has about 500,000 distinct CDR3 sequences; about a sixth occur once, and the top ten carry about 18%. The sample was PBMCs, taken less than 6 days after the first yellow fever vaccination. These receptors were obtained from a man in his late teens or twenties who received the YFV17D yellow fever vaccine.

This clonotype has just a few counts. The chain has TRBV30 and TRBJ2-3, with TRBD2 matching over 10 bases. The CDR3 extends over 14 amino acids. V gave up 1 base and J gave up 14 bases; unmatched junction bases: 12. The germline V gene has CDR1 GTSNPN and CDR2 SVGIG (reference sequence). CDR3 sequence: CAWSGLAGARHRYF. The CDR3 bases are TGTGCCTGGAGTGGGCTAGCGGGGGCTCGGCATAGGTATTTT.

The chain has TRBV20-1 and TRBJ2-3, with 8 bases that match TRBD1. Germline loops: CDR1 DFQATT, CDR2 SNEGSKA (reference sequence). The length of the CDR3 is 18 residues. V shed 0 bases and J 4 bases; nucleotides not matched to a gene: 15. The CDR3 loop is CSARDQNGQGARSDTQYF. CDR3 nucleotide sequence: TGCAGTGCTAGAGACCAAAACGGCCAGGGGGCGCGGTCAGATACGCAGTATTTT.

V gene TRBV29-1 combines with J gene TRBJ1-1, with a possible D match to TRBD1 (5 bases). This CDR3 region has 13 residues. Germline V gives CDR1 SQVTM, CDR2 ANQGSEA. The germline V and J ends were trimmed by 3 bases and 4 bases, with 12 bases remaining between them. The CDR3 DNA follows: TGCAGCGTTGAGGTCAGGGTGGCCACTGAAGCTTTCTTT. This encodes CSVEVRVATEAFF.

This clonotype was seen only a few times. The rearrangement links TRBV11-1 to TRBJ2-3; 16 bases line up with TRBD2. Trimming removed 5 bases from V and 0 bases from J; junction bases left unmatched: 5. The CDR3 extends over 18 amino acids. CDR1 is SGHAT and CDR2 is FQDESV in the germline V gene (reference sequence). CDR3 region: CASSVGLAGGYSTDTQYF. The CDR3 bases are TGTGCCAGCAGCGTGGGACTAGCGGGGGGGTATAGCACAGATACGCAGTATTTT.

This clonotype was recorded a few times. The rearrangement uses TRBV5-1 and TRBJ2-5, with unresolved D. Germline V gene lookup returns CDR1 SGHRS and CDR2 YFSETQ. The CDR3 has 14 amino acids. V shed 0 bases and J shed 1 base, with 7 bases lying between them. In DNA, the CDR3 is TGCGCCAGCAGCTTGGCCCTAGGCCAAGAGACCCAGTACTTC. Translated: CASSLALGQETQYF.

The sample holds a few counts of this clonotype. The V and J genes are TRBV7-8 and TRBJ2-7; 8 positions match TRBD1. There are 14 residues in the CDR3. J gave up 7 bases and V 3 bases, and 8 bases lay outside the gene matches. In germline, CDR1 is SGHVS, CDR2 FQNEAQ. The CDR3 sequence: CASSFPQGAEEQYF. The CDR3 nucleotides read TGTGCCAGCAGCTTTCCCCAGGGGGCTGAAGAGCAGTACTTC.

This rearrangement joins TRBV11-2 to TRBJ1-6; 7 nucleotides agree with TRBD1. In germline, CDR1 is SGHAT, CDR2 FQNNGV. Unmatched junction bases numbered 7, after V lost 8 bases and J lost 6 bases. CDR3 length: 14 amino acids. In DNA form, the CDR3 reads TGTGCCAGCGGGATCGGGACAGCTAATTCACCCCTCCACTTT. Amino acids: CASGIGTANSPLHF.

This clonotype occurred a few times. The chain recombines TRBV18 with TRBJ1-5; D is ambiguous. Germline V gives CDR1 KGHSH, CDR2 LQKENI. This CDR3 is 12 amino acids long. V was pared by 1 base and J by 4 bases, with 2 bases between. The CDR3 loop reads CASSPQNQPQHF. The CDR3 DNA is TGTGCCAGCTCACCACAAAATCAGCCCCAGCATTTT.